This T cell receptor beta chain originates from a study of human T cells and chemical hapten exposure. Study-wide results and caveats: Because they had alopecia, donors may respond immunologically unlike healthy people.

Concerning this clonotype: The antigen is not known.

The time point here: pre-sensitization, week 0. Treatment noted: therapeutic diphenylcyclopropenone sensitization with weekly scalp DPC. Losses at the gene ends were 0 bases for V and 5 bases for J; bases not matched to a gene: 4. CDR1 and CDR2 from the germline V gene are SGHTA and FQGNSA. This CDR3 comprises 17 residues. MiXCR, run by TCRdb on the RACE reads, gives a single entry per CDR3 protein. The table records about 180,000 distinct CDR3 sequences, roughly 30% of them present only once. This rearrangement joins TRBV7-2 to TRBJ2-2; 12 nucleotides agree with TRBD2. The source material was whole blood, sampled in connection with sensitization to the hapten diphenylcyclopropenone (DPC). The clonotype comes from a woman between 25 and 40 years old with alopecia areata. Some clones in this sample may be carry-over from other donors' samples. CDR3 DNA sequence: TGTGCCAGCAGCTTAGCCACTAGCGGGAGGAGGACCGGGGAGCTGTTTTTT. This translates into CASSLATSGRRTGELFF.